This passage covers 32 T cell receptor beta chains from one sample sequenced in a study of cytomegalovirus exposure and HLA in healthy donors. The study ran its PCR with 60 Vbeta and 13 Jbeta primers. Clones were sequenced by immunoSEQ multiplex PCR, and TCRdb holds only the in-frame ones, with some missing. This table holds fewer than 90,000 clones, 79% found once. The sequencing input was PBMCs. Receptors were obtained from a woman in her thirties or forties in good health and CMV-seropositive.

The DNA of the CDR3 is TGTGCCAGCAGCTTGACGGTGTCTGGGGCTCAGCCCCAGCATTTT. This encodes CASSLTVSGAQPQHF. The genes are TRBV7-2 and TRBJ1-5; possibly TRBD1 for D (5 bases). Per germline, CDR1 SGHTA and CDR2 FQGNSA. V was trimmed by 3 bases and J by 6 bases, leaving 15 bases between them. CDR3 length: 15 residues.

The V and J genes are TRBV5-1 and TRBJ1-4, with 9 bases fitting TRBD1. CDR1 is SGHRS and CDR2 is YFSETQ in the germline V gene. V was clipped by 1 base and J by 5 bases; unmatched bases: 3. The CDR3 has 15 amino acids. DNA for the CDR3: TGCGCCAGCAGCTTGACAGGGGGCCGAAATGAAAAACTGTTTTTT. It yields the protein CASSLTGGRNEKLFF. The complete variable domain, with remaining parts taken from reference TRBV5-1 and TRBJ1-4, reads KAGVTQTPRYLIKTRGQQVTLSCSPISGHRSVSWYQQTPGQGLQFLFEYFSETQRNKGNFPGRFSGRQFSNSRSEMNVSTLELGDSALYLCASSLTGGRNEKLFFGSGTQLSVL.

The CDR3 DNA reads as TGCGCCAGCAGCCCCGGGGGGGCCTGGGAGACCCAGTACTTC. This translates into CASSPGGAWETQYF. The chain combines TRBV4-1 with TRBJ2-5; 8 bases fit TRBD2. Germline CDR1 reads MGHRA; CDR2 reads YSYEKL. CDR3 length: 14 residues. Germline trimming cut 4 bases from V and 5 bases from J; bases unmatched to any gene: 6.

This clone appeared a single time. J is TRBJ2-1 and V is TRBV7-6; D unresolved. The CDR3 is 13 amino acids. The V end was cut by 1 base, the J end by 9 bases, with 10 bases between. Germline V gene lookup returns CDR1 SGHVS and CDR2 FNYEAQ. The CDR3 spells CASSLVYAVEQFF. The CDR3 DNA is TGTGCCAGCAGCTTAGTATATGCGGTTGAGCAGTTCTTC.

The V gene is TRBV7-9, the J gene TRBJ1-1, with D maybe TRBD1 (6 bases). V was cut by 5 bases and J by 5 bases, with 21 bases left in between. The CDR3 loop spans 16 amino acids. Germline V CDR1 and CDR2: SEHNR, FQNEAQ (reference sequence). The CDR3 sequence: CASSRARDILLTEAFF. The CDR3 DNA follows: TGTGCCAGCAGCCGGGCCAGGGACATCTTATTAACTGAAGCTTTCTTT. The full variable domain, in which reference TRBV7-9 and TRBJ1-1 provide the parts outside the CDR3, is DTGVSQNPRHKITKRGQNVTFRCDPISEHNRLYWYRQTLGQGPEFLTYFQNEAQLEKSRLLSDRFSAERPKGSFSTLEIQRTEQGDSAMYLCASSRARDILLTEAFFGQGTRLTVV.

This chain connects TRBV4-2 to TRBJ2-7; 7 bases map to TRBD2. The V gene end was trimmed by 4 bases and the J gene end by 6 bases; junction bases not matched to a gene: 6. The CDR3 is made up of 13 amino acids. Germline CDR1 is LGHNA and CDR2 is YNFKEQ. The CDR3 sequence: CASSRGGRGEQYF. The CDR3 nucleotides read TGTGCCAGCAGCCGTGGGGGGAGGGGCGAGCAGTACTTC.

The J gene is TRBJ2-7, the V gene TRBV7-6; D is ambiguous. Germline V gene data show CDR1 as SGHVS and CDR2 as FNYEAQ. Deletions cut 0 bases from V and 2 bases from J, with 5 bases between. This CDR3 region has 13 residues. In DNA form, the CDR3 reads TGTGCCAGCAGCTTAGCAGAGGCCTACGAGCAGTACTTC. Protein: CASSLAEAYEQYF.

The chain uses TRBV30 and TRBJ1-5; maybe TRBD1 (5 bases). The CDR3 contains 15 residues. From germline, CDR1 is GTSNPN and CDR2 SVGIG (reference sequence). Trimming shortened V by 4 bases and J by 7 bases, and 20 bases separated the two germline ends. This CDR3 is CAWMEWGGVGQPQHF. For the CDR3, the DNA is TGTGCCTGGATGGAATGGGGGGGAGTAGGGCAGCCCCAGCATTTT.

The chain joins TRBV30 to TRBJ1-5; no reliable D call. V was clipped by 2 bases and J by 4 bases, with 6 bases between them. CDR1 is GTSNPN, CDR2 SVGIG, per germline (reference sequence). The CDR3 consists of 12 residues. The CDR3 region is CAWSRGNQPQHF. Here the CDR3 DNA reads TGTGCCTGGAGTCGCGGGAATCAGCCCCAGCATTTT.

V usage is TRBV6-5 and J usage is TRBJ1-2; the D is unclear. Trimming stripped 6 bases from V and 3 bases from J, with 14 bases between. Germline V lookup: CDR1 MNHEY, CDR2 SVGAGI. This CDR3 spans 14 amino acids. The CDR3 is CASRRVDGDYGYTF. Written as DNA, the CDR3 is TGTGCCAGCAGGAGGGTTGATGGGGACTATGGCTACACCTTC.

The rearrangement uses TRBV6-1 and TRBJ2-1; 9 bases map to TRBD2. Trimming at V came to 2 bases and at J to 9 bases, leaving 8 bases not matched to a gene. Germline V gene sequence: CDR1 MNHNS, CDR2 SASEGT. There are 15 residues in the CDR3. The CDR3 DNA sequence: TGTGCCAGCAGTGAATATGGCGGGAGGGCCGGTGAGCAGTTCTTC. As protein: CASSEYGGRAGEQFF.

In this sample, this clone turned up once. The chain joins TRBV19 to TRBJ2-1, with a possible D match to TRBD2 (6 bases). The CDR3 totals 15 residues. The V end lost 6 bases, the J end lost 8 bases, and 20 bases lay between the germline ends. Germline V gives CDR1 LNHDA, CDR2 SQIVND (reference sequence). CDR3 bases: TGTGCCAGTAGCGATTATTTAGGGACTGCCGATGAGCAGTTCTTC. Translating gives CASSDYLGTADEQFF.

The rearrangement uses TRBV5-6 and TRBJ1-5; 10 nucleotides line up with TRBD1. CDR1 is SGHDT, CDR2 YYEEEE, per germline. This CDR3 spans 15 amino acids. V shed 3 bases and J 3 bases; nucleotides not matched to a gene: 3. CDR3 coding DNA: TGTGCCAGCAGCTCCGGGACAGGGGTCAATCAGCCCCAGCATTTT. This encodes CASSSGTGVNQPQHF.

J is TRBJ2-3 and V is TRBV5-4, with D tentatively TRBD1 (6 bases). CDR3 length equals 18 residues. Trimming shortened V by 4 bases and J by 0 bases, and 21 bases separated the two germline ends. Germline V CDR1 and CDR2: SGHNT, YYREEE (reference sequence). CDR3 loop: CASSPAGGWGRSTDTQYF. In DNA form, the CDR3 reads TGTGCCAGCAGCCCGGCTGGCGGCTGGGGGCGAAGCACAGATACGCAGTATTTT. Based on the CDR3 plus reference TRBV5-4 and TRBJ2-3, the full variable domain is ETGVTQSPTHLIKTRGQQVTLRCSSQSGHNTVSWYQQALGQGPQFIFQYYREEENGRGNFPPRFSGLQFPNYSSELNVNALELDDSALYLCASSPAGGWGRSTDTQYFGPGTRLTVL.

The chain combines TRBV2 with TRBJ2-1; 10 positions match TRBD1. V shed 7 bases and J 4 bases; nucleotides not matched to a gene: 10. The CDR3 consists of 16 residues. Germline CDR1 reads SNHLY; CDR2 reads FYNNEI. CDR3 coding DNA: TGTGCCAGCACCCGAGGACAGGGGGTTTTATACAATGAGCAGTTCTTC. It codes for CASTRGQGVLYNEQFF.

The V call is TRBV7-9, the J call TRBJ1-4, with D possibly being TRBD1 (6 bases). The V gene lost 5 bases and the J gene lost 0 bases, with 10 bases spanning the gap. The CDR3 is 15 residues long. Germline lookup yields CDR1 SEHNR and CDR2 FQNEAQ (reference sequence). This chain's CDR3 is CASSPGVATNEKLFF. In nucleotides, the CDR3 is TGTGCCAGCAGCCCAGGGGTTGCAACTAATGAAAAACTGTTTTTT.

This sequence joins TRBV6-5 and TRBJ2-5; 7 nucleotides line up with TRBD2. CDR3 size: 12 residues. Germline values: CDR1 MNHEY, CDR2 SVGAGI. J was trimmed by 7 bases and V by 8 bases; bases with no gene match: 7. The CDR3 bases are TGTGCCAGCTGGGACTACCTAACGACCCAGTACTTC. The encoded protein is CASWDYLTTQYF.

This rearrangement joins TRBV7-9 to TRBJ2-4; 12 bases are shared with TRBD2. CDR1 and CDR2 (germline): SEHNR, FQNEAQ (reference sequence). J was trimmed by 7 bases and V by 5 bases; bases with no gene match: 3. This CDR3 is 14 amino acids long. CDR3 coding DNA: TGTGCCAGCAGCCCTGGGACTAGCGGGAACATTCAGTACTTC. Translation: CASSPGTSGNIQYF.

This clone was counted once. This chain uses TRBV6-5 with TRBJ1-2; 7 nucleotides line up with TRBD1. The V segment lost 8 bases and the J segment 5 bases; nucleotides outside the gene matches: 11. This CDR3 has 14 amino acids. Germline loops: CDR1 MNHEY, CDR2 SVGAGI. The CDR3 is CASLPGQGDYGYTF. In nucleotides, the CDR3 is TGTGCCAGCCTCCCCGGGCAGGGGGATTATGGCTACACCTTC.

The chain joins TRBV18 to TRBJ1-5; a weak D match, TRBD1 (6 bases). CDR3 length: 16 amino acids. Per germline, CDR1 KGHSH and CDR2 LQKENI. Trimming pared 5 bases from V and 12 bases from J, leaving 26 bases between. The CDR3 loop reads CASSSGQHFGNLDQHF. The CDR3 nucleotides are TGTGCCAGCTCATCCGGACAGCATTTTGGCAATCTTGACCAGCATTTT. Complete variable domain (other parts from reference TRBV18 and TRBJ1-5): NAGVMQNPRHLVRRRGQEARLRCSPMKGHSHVYWYRQLPEEGLKFMVYLQKENIIDESGMPKERFSAEFPKEGPSILRIQQVVRGDSAAYFCASSSGQHFGNLDQHFGDGTRLSIL.

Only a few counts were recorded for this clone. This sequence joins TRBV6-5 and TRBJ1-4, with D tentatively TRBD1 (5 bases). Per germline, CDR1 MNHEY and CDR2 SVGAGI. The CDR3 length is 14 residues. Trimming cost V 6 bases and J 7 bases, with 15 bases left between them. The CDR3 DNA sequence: TGTGCCAGCAGGGGGGGAGGTGTAACTGAAAAACTGTTTTTT. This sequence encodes CASRGGGVTEKLFF.

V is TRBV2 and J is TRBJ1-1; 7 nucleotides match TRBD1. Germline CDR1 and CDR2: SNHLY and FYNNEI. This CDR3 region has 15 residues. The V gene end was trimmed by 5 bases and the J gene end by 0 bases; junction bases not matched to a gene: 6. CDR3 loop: CASSSRQGVNTEAFF. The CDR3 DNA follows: TGTGCCAGCAGTTCGAGACAGGGAGTGAACACTGAAGCTTTCTTT.

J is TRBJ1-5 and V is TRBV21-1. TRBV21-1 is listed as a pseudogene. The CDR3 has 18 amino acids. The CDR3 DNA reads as TGTGCCAGCAGCAAAGCGGGCGGGGCCAGTTATAGCAATCAGCCCCAGCATTTT. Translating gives CASSKAGGASYSNQPQHF.

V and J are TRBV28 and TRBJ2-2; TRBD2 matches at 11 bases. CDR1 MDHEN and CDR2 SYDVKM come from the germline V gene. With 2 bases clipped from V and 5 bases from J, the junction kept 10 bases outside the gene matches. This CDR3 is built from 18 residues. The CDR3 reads CASSLDVGLAGKTGELFF. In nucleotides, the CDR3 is TGTGCCAGCAGTTTAGATGTCGGACTAGCGGGTAAAACCGGGGAGCTGTTTTTT.

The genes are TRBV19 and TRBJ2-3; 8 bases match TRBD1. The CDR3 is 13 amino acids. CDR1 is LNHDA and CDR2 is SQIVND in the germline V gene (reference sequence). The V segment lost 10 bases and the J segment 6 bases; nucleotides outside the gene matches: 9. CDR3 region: CATRAGGSDTQYF. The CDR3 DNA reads TGTGCCACCCGGGCAGGGGGCAGTGATACGCAGTATTTT. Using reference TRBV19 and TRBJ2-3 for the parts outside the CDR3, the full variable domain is DGGITQSPKYLFRKEGQNVTLSCEQNLNHDAMYWYRQDPGQGLRLIYYSQIVNDFQKGDIAEGYSVSREKKESFPLTVTSAQKNPTAFYLCATRAGGSDTQYFGPGTRLTVL.

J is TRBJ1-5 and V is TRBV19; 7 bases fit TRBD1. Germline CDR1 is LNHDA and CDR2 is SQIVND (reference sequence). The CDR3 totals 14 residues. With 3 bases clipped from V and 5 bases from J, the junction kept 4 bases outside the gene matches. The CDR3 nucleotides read TGTGCCAGTAGTATGACAGGGAGGTATCAGCCCCAGCATTTT. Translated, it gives CASSMTGRYQPQHF.

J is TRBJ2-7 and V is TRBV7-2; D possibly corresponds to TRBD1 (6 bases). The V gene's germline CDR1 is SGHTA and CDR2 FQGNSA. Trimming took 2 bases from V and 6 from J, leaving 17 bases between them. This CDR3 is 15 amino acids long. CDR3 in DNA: TGTGCCAGCAGCTTAAGTTCGGGACATCTAACCGAGCAGTACTTC. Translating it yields CASSLSSGHLTEQYF.

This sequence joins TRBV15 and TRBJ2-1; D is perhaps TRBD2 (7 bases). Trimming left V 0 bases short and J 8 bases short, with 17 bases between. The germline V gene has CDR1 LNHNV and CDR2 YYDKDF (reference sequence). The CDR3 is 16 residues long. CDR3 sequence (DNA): TGTGCCACCAGCAGAGACCAAGCGGGGCCAGGGGATGAGCAGTTCTTC. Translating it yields CATSRDQAGPGDEQFF.

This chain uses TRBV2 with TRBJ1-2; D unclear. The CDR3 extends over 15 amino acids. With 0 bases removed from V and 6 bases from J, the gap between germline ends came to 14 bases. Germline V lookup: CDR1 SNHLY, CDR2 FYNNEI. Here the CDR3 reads CASSEALLGINGYTF. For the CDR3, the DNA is TGTGCCAGCAGTGAAGCGCTTCTCGGGATTAATGGCTACACCTTC.

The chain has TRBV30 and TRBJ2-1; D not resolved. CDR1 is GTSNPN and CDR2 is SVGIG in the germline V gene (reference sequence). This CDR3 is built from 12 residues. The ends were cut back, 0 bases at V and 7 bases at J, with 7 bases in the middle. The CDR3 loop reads CAWSVSRNEQFF. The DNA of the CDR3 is TGTGCCTGGAGTGTATCGCGGAATGAGCAGTTCTTC.

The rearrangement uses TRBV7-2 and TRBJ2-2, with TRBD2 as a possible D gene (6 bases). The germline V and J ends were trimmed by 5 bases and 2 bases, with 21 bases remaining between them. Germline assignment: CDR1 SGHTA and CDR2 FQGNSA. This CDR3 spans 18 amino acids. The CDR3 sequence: CASSARSGVSLNTGELFF. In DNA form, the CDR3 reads TGTGCCAGCAGCGCCCGATCGGGAGTATCTCTTAACACCGGGGAGCTGTTTTTT.

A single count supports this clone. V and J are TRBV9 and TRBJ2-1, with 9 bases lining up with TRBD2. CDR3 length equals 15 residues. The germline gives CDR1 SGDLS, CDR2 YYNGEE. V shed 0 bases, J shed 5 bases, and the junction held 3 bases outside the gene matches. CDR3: CASSVALAGNNEQFF. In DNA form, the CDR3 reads TGTGCCAGCAGCGTAGCTCTAGCGGGAAACAATGAGCAGTTCTTC.